These T cell receptor beta chains were read from a single sample in a study of PD-1 blockade in classical Hodgkin lymphoma. The data were produced by immunoSEQ multiplex PCR, yet TCRdb's version contains in-frame clones alone and is incomplete. Here the sample spans about 99,000 clones, roughly 81% being singletons. The sample was peripheral blood mononuclear cells (PBMCs), taken before the second cycle of nivolumab. The receptors come from a human donor with classical Hodgkin lymphoma. Each CDR3 is given with its conserved first and last residue. D genes are given only for firm matches. Clone sizes are given selectively: once, few, many, or a class where the clone is expanded.

d_call: .
j_call: TRBJ2-7
clone_size: many
v_call: TRBV6-6
cdr3_aa: CASSYSAGGPYEQYF
cdr3_nt: TGTGCCAGCAGTTACTCCGCAGGGGGGCCCTACGAGCAGTACTTC

d_call: TRBD2
j_call: TRBJ2-1
clone_size: .
v_call: TRBV19
cdr3_aa: CASSRGLKQFF
cdr3_nt: TGTGCCAGTAGTAGGGGACTAAAGCAGTTCTTC

d_call: .
j_call: TRBJ1-6
clone_size: .
v_call: TRBV5-1
cdr3_aa: CASSLEQRNSPLHF
cdr3_nt: TGCGCCAGCAGCTTGGAACAGCGGAATTCACCCCTCCACTTT

d_call: TRBD2
j_call: TRBJ2-3
clone_size: .
v_call: TRBV10-1
cdr3_aa: CASSSLAGEVGADTQYF
cdr3_nt: TGCGCCAGCAGTTCCCTAGCGGGAGAGGTAGGAGCAGATACGCAGTATTTT

d_call: TRBD1
j_call: TRBJ2-3
clone_size: .
v_call: TRBV5-8
cdr3_aa: CASSLVAGGVPQYF
cdr3_nt: TGTGCCAGCAGCTTGGTGGCAGGGGGCGTCCCGCAGTATTTT

d_call: .
j_call: TRBJ2-3
clone_size: .
v_call: TRBV14
cdr3_aa: CASSWGLRGDTQYF
cdr3_nt: TGTGCCAGCAGCTGGGGACTTCGCGGGGATACGCAGTATTTT

d_call: .
j_call: TRBJ1-6
clone_size: .
v_call: TRBV6-5
cdr3_aa: CASSYGIGSPLHF
cdr3_nt: TGTGCCAGCAGTTACGGGATTGGATCACCCCTCCACTTT

d_call: .
j_call: TRBJ2-1
clone_size: .
v_call: TRBV5-1
cdr3_aa: CASSDSLSSYNEQFF
cdr3_nt: TGCGCCAGCAGCGACTCCCTGAGCTCCTACAATGAGCAGTTCTTC

d_call: .
j_call: TRBJ1-4
clone_size: .
v_call: TRBV7-9
cdr3_aa: CASSLALDEKLFF
cdr3_nt: TGTGCCAGCAGCTTAGCCCTCGATGAAAAACTGTTTTTT

d_call: .
j_call: TRBJ1-1
clone_size: .
v_call: TRBV30
cdr3_aa: CAWSVYPGAAEAFF
cdr3_nt: TGTGCCTGGAGTGTATACCCGGGGGCCGCTGAAGCTTTCTTT

d_call: .
j_call: TRBJ2-6
clone_size: .
v_call: TRBV9
cdr3_aa: CASSVSGSGANVLTF
cdr3_nt: TGTGCCAGCAGCGTTTCAGGTTCTGGGGCCAACGTCCTGACTTTC

d_call: TRBD2
j_call: TRBJ2-3
clone_size: .
v_call: TRBV5-1
cdr3_aa: CASSLAGGPTGDTQYF
cdr3_nt: TGCGCCAGCAGCTTAGCGGGAGGGCCTACCGGAGATACGCAGTATTTT

d_call: TRBD2
j_call: TRBJ2-2
clone_size: .
v_call: TRBV5-1
cdr3_aa: CASSLLAGGTGELFF
cdr3_nt: TGCGCCAGCAGCTTACTAGCGGGAGGCACCGGGGAGCTGTTTTTT

d_call: .
j_call: TRBJ1-1
clone_size: .
v_call: TRBV10-3
cdr3_aa: CAISPQGTEAFF
cdr3_nt: TGTGCCATCAGTCCCCAGGGTACTGAAGCTTTCTTT

d_call: .
j_call: TRBJ1-5
clone_size: once
v_call: TRBV10-3
cdr3_aa: CAISESEERPQHF
cdr3_nt: TGTGCCATCAGTGAGTCGGAGGAGCGGCCCCAGCATTTT

d_call: .
j_call: TRBJ2-3
clone_size: .
v_call: TRBV9
cdr3_aa: CASSEALTDTQYF
cdr3_nt: TGTGCCAGCAGCGAGGCCCTCACAGATACGCAGTATTTT

d_call: .
j_call: TRBJ1-1
clone_size: .
v_call: TRBV19
cdr3_aa: CASEYKGEYTEAFF
cdr3_nt: TGTGCCAGTGAGTATAAGGGGGAATACACTGAAGCTTTCTTT

d_call: TRBD1
j_call: TRBJ2-1
clone_size: .
v_call: TRBV27
cdr3_aa: CASSQPGQGASYNEQFF
cdr3_nt: TGTGCCAGCTCACAACCCGGGCAGGGGGCATCCTACAATGAGCAGTTCTTC

d_call: TRBD1
j_call: TRBJ1-1
clone_size: few
v_call: TRBV12-5
cdr3_aa: CASGLPRTGGTEAFF
cdr3_nt: TGTGCTAGTGGTTTGCCCCGGACAGGGGGGACTGAAGCTTTCTTT

d_call: TRBD2
j_call: TRBJ2-3
clone_size: .
v_call: TRBV7-2
cdr3_aa: CASSLAAGGTDTQYF
cdr3_nt: TGTGCCAGCAGCTTAGCAGCGGGAGGAACAGATACGCAGTATTTT

d_call: .
j_call: TRBJ1-5
clone_size: .
v_call: TRBV7-2
cdr3_aa: CASSWGGIYQPQHF
cdr3_nt: TGTGCCAGCAGCTGGGGGGGAATATATCAGCCCCAGCATTTT

d_call: .
j_call: TRBJ2-2
clone_size: .
v_call: TRBV7-6
cdr3_aa: CASSQGGVTGELFF
cdr3_nt: TGTGCCAGCAGCCAGGGGGGTGTGACCGGGGAGCTGTTTTTT

d_call: TRBD2
j_call: TRBJ2-1
clone_size: .
v_call: TRBV5-5
cdr3_aa: CASSYFGTKNEQFF
cdr3_nt: TGTGCCAGCAGCTACTTCGGGACTAAGAATGAGCAGTTCTTC

d_call: .
j_call: TRBJ1-1
clone_size: .
v_call: TRBV27
cdr3_aa: CASSFLDPTGRLNTEAFF
cdr3_nt: TGTGCCAGCAGTTTCCTCGACCCCACAGGGCGGTTGAACACTGAAGCTTTCTTT

d_call: TRBD1
j_call: TRBJ2-7
clone_size: .
v_call: TRBV28
cdr3_aa: CASSFKGTDYEQYF
cdr3_nt: TGTGCCAGCAGTTTTAAGGGGACAGACTACGAGCAGTACTTC

d_call: .
j_call: TRBJ2-2
clone_size: .
v_call: TRBV4-3
cdr3_aa: CASSQDKGSYTGELFF
cdr3_nt: TGCGCCAGCAGCCAAGATAAAGGATCCTACACCGGGGAGCTGTTTTTT

d_call: TRBD1
j_call: TRBJ1-2
clone_size: .
v_call: TRBV10-3
cdr3_aa: CAIRPGQGGYGYTF
cdr3_nt: TGTGCCATCAGGCCGGGACAGGGGGGCTATGGCTACACCTTC

d_call: .
j_call: TRBJ2-7
clone_size: .
v_call: TRBV7-9
cdr3_aa: CASSLGASVSYEQYF
cdr3_nt: TGTGCCAGCAGCTTAGGAGCTAGCGTATCCTACGAGCAGTACTTC

d_call: .
j_call: TRBJ2-1
clone_size: .
v_call: TRBV9
cdr3_aa: CASSGGASGYNEQFF
cdr3_nt: TGTGCCAGCAGCGGGGGGGCTAGCGGATACAATGAGCAGTTCTTC

d_call: TRBD1
j_call: TRBJ1-2
clone_size: .
v_call: TRBV19
cdr3_aa: CASSTGQGAVAAYGYTF
cdr3_nt: TGTGCCAGTAGTACGGGACAGGGGGCTGTCGCTGCCTATGGCTACACCTTC

d_call: TRBD1
j_call: TRBJ1-5
clone_size: .
v_call: TRBV7-2
cdr3_aa: CASSLRQGELPQHF
cdr3_nt: TGTGCCAGCAGCCTGAGACAGGGGGAATTGCCCCAGCATTTT

d_call: TRBD1
j_call: TRBJ2-3
clone_size: .
v_call: TRBV27
cdr3_aa: CASGDSSADTQYF
cdr3_nt: TGTGCCAGCGGGGACAGTTCCGCAGATACGCAGTATTTT

d_call: TRBD1
j_call: TRBJ1-4
clone_size: .
v_call: TRBV27
cdr3_aa: CASTTTGQGNTNEKLFF
cdr3_nt: TGTGCCAGCACCACAACGGGACAGGGAAACACTAATGAAAAACTGTTTTTT

d_call: .
j_call: TRBJ1-4
clone_size: .
v_call: TRBV30
cdr3_aa: CAWSVNLREKLFF
cdr3_nt: TGTGCCTGGAGTGTTAATTTGCGTGAAAAACTGTTTTTT

d_call: .
j_call: TRBJ1-5
clone_size: .
v_call: TRBV14
cdr3_aa: CASSQVDGPQHF
cdr3_nt: TGTGCCAGCAGCCAAGTAGATGGACCCCAGCATTTT

d_call: TRBD2
j_call: TRBJ2-2
clone_size: .
v_call: TRBV30
cdr3_aa: CAWSVLAGASGELFF
cdr3_nt: TGTGCCTGGAGTGTACTAGCGGGAGCCAGCGGGGAGCTGTTTTTT

d_call: .
j_call: TRBJ2-7
clone_size: .
v_call: TRBV9
cdr3_aa: CASSVGASSYEQYF
cdr3_nt: TGTGCCAGCAGCGTAGGGGCCAGCTCCTACGAGCAGTACTTC

d_call: TRBD2
j_call: TRBJ2-3
clone_size: once
v_call: TRBV10-3
cdr3_aa: CAIRLGRESTDTQYF
cdr3_nt: TGTGCCATCAGGCTTGGGAGGGAGAGCACAGATACGCAGTATTTT

d_call: .
j_call: TRBJ2-3
clone_size: .
v_call: TRBV7-2
cdr3_aa: CASSLALDAQYF
cdr3_nt: TGTGCCAGCAGCTTAGCCCTGGATGCGCAGTATTTT

d_call: .
j_call: TRBJ2-5
clone_size: .
v_call: TRBV5-1
cdr3_aa: CASSLGKETQYF
cdr3_nt: TGCGCCAGCAGCTTGGGGAAAGAGACCCAGTACTTC

d_call: TRBD2
j_call: TRBJ2-3
clone_size: .
v_call: TRBV5-6
cdr3_aa: CASRAAGVSTDTQYF
cdr3_nt: TGTGCCAGCAGAGCAGCGGGAGTGTCGACAGATACGCAGTATTTT

d_call: .
j_call: TRBJ1-4
clone_size: .
v_call: TRBV30
cdr3_aa: CAWSRQANEKLFF
cdr3_nt: TGTGCCTGGAGCCGACAGGCGAATGAAAAACTGTTTTTT

d_call: .
j_call: TRBJ2-5
clone_size: .
v_call: TRBV2
cdr3_aa: CASSEGGETQYF
cdr3_nt: TGTGCCAGCAGTGAGGGAGGAGAGACCCAGTACTTC

d_call: TRBD2
j_call: TRBJ2-5
clone_size: .
v_call: TRBV7-2
cdr3_aa: CASSIGTNQETQYF
cdr3_nt: TGTGCCAGCAGCATAGGGACTAACCAAGAGACCCAGTACTTC

d_call: .
j_call: TRBJ2-1
clone_size: .
v_call: TRBV7-9
cdr3_aa: CASTRLRGQFF
cdr3_nt: TGTGCCAGCACACGACTTAGGGGGCAGTTCTTC

d_call: .
j_call: TRBJ1-1
clone_size: few
v_call: TRBV20-1
cdr3_aa: CSARGGTEAFF
cdr3_nt: TGCAGTGCTAGAGGGGGCACTGAAGCTTTCTTT